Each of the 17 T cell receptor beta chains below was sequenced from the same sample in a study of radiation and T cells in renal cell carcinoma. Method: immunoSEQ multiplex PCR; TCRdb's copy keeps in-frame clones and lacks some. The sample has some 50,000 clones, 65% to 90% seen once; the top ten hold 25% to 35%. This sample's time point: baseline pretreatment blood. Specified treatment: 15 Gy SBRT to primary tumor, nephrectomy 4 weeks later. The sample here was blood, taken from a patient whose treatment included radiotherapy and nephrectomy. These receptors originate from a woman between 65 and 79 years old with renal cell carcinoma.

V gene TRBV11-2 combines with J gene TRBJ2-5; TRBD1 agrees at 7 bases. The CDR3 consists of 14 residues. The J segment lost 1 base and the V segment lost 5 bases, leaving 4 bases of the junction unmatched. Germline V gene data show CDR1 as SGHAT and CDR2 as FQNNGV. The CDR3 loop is CASSPPGGQETQYF. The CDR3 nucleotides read TGTGCCAGCAGCCCCCCAGGGGGCCAAGAGACCCAGTACTTC.

Here the CDR3 reads CASSPSEDTVIYGYTF. Here the CDR3 DNA reads TGCGCCAGCAGTCCCTCGGAGGATACTGTTATTTATGGCTACACCTTC. The J gene is TRBJ1-2, the V gene TRBV23-1; D gene unclear. TRBV23-1 is marked as an open reading frame, function uncertain. Deletions cut 4 bases from V and 5 bases from J, with 20 bases between. The length of the CDR3 is 16 residues.

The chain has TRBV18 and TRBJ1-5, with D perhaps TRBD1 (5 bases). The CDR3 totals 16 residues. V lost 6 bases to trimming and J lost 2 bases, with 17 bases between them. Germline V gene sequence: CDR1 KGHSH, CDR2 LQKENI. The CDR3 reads CASSPGTLRGNQPQHF. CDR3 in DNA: TGTGCCAGCTCCCCCGGGACGCTGCGGGGCAATCAGCCCCAGCATTTT.

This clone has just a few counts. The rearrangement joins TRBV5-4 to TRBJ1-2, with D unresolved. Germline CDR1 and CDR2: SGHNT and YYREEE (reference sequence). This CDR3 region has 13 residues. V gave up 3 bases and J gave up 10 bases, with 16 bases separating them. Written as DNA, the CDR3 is TGTGCCAGCAGCTCTCCCGGCGGAGAAGACTACACCTTC. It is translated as CASSSPGGEDYTF.

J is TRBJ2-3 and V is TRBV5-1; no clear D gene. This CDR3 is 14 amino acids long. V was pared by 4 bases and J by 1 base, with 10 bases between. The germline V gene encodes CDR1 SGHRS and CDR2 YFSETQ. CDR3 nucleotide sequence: TGCGCCAGCAGCCCCGACACGGGCACAGATACGCAGTATTTT. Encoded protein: CASSPDTGTDTQYF.

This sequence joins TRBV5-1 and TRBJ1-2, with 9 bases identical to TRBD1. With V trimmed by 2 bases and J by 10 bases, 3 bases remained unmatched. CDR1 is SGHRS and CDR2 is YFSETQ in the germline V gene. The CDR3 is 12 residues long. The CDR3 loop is CASSLRDRDYTF. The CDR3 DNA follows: TGCGCCAGCAGCTTACGGGACAGGGACTACACCTTC.

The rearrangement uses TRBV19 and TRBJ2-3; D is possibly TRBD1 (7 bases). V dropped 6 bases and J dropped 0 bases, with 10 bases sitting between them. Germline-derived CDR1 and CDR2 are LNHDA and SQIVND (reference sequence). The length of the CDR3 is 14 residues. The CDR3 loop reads CASRRDSSTDTQYF. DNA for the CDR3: TGTGCCAGTAGGCGGGACAGTAGCACAGATACGCAGTATTTT.

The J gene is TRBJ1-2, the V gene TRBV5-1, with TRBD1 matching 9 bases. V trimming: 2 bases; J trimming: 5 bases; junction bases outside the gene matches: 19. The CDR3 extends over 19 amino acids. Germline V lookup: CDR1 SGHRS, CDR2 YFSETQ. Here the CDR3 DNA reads TGCGCCAGCAGCTTCTCCGGAGTTGGGAGGGACAGGGATCTTTATGGCTACACCTTC. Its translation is CASSFSGVGRDRDLYGYTF.

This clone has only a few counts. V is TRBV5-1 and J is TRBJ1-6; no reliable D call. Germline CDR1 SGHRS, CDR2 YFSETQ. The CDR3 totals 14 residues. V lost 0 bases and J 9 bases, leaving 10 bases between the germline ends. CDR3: CASSLDGEGSPLHF. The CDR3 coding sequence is TGCGCCAGCAGCTTGGACGGGGAGGGTTCACCCCTCCACTTT. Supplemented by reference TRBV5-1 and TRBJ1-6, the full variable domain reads KAGVTQTPRYLIKTRGQQVTLSCSPISGHRSVSWYQQTPGQGLQFLFEYFSETQRNKGNFPGRFSGRQFSNSRSEMNVSTLELGDSALYLCASSLDGEGSPLHFGNGTRLTVT.

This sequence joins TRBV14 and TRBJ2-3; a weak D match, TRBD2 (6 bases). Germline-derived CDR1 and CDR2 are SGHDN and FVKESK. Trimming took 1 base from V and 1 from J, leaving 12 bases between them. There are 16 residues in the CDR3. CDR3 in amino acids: CASSQVPGLGTDTQYF. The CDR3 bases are TGTGCCAGCAGCCAAGTCCCGGGACTCGGCACAGATACGCAGTATTTT.

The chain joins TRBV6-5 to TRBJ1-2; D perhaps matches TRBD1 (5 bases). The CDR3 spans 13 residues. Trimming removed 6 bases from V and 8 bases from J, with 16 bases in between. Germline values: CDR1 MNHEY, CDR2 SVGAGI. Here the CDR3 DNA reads TGTGCCAGCAGCCAGGGACGGAGGCTCGGCTACACCTTC. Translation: CASSQGRRLGYTF.

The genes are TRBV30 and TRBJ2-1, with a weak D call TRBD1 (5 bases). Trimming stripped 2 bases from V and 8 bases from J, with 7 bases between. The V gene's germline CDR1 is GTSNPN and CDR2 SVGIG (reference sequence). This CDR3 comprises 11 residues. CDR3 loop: CAWSPRDEQFF. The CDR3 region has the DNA TGTGCCTGGAGTCCCAGGGATGAGCAGTTCTTC. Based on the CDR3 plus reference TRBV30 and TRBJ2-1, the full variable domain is SQTIHQWPATLVQPVGSPLSLECTVEGTSNPNLYWYRQAAGRGLQLLFYSVGIGQISSEVPQNLSASRPQDRQFILSSKKLLLSDSGFYLCAWSPRDEQFFGPGTRLTVL.

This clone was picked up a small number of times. Here the CDR3 DNA reads TGTGCCAGTAGTTGGACAGGGAACACCGGGGAGCTGTTTTTT. Its protein is CASSWTGNTGELFF. The chain links TRBV19 to TRBJ2-2; 7 bases align to TRBD1. J lost 1 base, V lost 5 bases, and 1 base had no gene match. The CDR3 contains 14 residues. Per the germline V gene, CDR1 is LNHDA and CDR2 is SQIVND (reference sequence).

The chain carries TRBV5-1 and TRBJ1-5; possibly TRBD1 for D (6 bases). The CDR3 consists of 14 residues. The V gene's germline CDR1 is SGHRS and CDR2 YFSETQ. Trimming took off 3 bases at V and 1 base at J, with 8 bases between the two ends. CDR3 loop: CASSSGESNQPQHF. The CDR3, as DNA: TGCGCCAGCAGCTCAGGGGAAAGCAATCAGCCCCAGCATTTT.

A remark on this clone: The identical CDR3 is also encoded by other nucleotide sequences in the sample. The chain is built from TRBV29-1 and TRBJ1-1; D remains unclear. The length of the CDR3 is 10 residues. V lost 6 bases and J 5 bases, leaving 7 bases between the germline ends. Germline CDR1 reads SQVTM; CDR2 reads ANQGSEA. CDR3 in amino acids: CSVSHTEAFF. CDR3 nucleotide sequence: TGCAGCGTCTCACATACTGAAGCTTTCTTT.

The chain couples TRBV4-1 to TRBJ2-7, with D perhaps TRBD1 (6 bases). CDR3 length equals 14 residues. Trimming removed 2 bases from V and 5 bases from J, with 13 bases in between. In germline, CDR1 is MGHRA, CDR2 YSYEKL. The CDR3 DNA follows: TGCGCCAGCAGCCAAATAACAGGGATCCACGAGCAGTACTTC. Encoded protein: CASSQITGIHEQYF.

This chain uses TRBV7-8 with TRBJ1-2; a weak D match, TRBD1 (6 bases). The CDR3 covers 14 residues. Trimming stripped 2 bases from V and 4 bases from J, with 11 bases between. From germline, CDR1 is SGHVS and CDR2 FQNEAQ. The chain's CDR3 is CASSLLRGAYGYTF. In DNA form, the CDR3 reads TGTGCCAGCAGCTTACTGCGGGGGGCCTATGGCTACACCTTC.